The 27 T cell receptor beta chains below all came from one sample that was sequenced in a study of blood T cell repertoires in COVID-19. Sequenced by immunoSEQ multiplex PCR; TCRdb stores in-frame clones only, minus some. The sample has about 220,000 clones, approximately 85% seen once. The sequenced sample was peripheral blood. These receptors were collected from a man between 50 and 59 years old who had recovered from COVID-19.

The genes are TRBV7-9 and TRBJ2-5; TRBD2 matches at 14 bases. V trimming: 3 bases; J trimming: 7 bases; junction bases outside the gene matches: 13. Germline V gene lookup returns CDR1 SEHNR and CDR2 FQNEAQ (reference sequence). The CDR3 is made up of 18 amino acids. CDR3 residues: CASSFPTSGRGFYGTQYF. The CDR3 region has the DNA TGTGCCAGCAGCTTTCCGACTAGCGGGAGGGGTTTTTACGGGACCCAGTACTTC.

The genes are TRBV27 and TRBJ1-6; 8 positions agree with TRBD1. V shed 5 bases, J shed 13 bases, and the junction held 13 bases outside the gene matches. The CDR3 runs 15 residues. The germline V gene encodes CDR1 MNHEY and CDR2 SMNVEV (reference sequence). The CDR3 loop reads CASSLEGTGFFPLHF. CDR3 in DNA: TGTGCCAGCAGTCTCGAAGGGACAGGTTTTTTTCCCCTCCACTTT.

The genes are TRBV15 and TRBJ2-7; TRBD1 matches at 9 bases. The CDR3 contains 15 residues. CDR1 is LNHNV, CDR2 YYDKDF, per germline (reference sequence). V lost 0 bases to trimming and J lost 3 bases; unmatched junction nucleotides: 3. This CDR3 reads CATSRDGTGFYEQYF. The CDR3 DNA follows: TGTGCCACCAGCAGAGATGGGACAGGGTTCTACGAGCAGTACTTC.

The J gene is TRBJ2-1, the V gene TRBV5-1, with a possible D match to TRBD1 (6 bases). In germline, CDR1 is SGHRS, CDR2 YFSETQ. The CDR3 runs 15 residues. Trimming removed 2 bases at V and 8 bases at J, with 17 bases between. The CDR3 DNA sequence: TGCGCCAGCAGCTTAAGGTTCCGGACAGCACATGAGCAGTTCTTC. Translation: CASSLRFRTAHEQFF.

V usage is TRBV30 and J usage is TRBJ1-5; 10 bases line up with TRBD1. The V and J ends lost 3 bases and 4 bases, in that order; junction bases with no gene match: 3. Germline CDR1 reads GTSNPN; CDR2 reads SVGIG (reference sequence). This CDR3 spans 14 amino acids. The CDR3: CAWSEGQGNQPQHF. The CDR3 coding sequence is TGTGCCTGGAGCGAGGGACAGGGGAATCAGCCCCAGCATTTT.

V usage is TRBV9 and J usage is TRBJ2-1, with unresolved D. The CDR3 runs to 15 residues. The germline V gene encodes CDR1 SGDLS and CDR2 YYNGEE. V lost 0 bases and J 3 bases, leaving 10 bases between the germline ends. The CDR3 protein is CASSVGSASYNEQFF. The CDR3 nucleotides are TGTGCCAGCAGCGTAGGGAGTGCGAGCTACAATGAGCAGTTCTTC.

V and J are TRBV15 and TRBJ2-7; 9 bases map to TRBD2. V shed 0 bases and J 3 bases; nucleotides not matched to a gene: 6. Germline assignment: CDR1 LNHNV and CDR2 YYDKDF (reference sequence). The CDR3 extends over 16 amino acids. The CDR3 coding sequence is TGTGCCACCAGCAGAGATTTGCGGGGGGGGATCTACGAGCAGTACTTC. It encodes CATSRDLRGGIYEQYF.

The count of this clone is one. The rearrangement joins TRBV27 to TRBJ1-6; D gene unclear. This CDR3 contains 17 residues. The germline CDR1 and CDR2 sequences are MNHEY and SMNVEV (reference sequence). V lost 1 base and J lost 0, with 10 bases in between. For the CDR3, the DNA is TGTGCCAGCAGTTTATATTCAGGCCGCTCCTATAATTCACCCCTCCACTTT. Translated: CASSLYSGRSYNSPLHF.

The chain uses TRBV9 and TRBJ1-2; TRBD1 matches 7 bases. The germline V gene has CDR1 SGDLS and CDR2 YYNGEE. CDR3 length: 14 amino acids. V shed 4 bases, J shed 3 bases, and the junction held 6 bases outside the gene matches. The CDR3: CASSMTGIDYGYTF. DNA for the CDR3: TGTGCCAGCAGCATGACAGGGATTGACTATGGCTACACCTTC.

This chain uses TRBV29-1 with TRBJ2-2, with TRBD2 matching 8 bases. Germline V gene lookup returns CDR1 SQVTM and CDR2 ANQGSEA. The CDR3 consists of 13 residues. The J segment lost 5 bases and the V segment lost 2 bases, leaving 1 base of the junction unmatched. The CDR3 loop is CSVEKRETGELFF. The CDR3 DNA sequence: TGCAGCGTTGAAAAGCGGGAGACCGGGGAGCTGTTTTTT.

CDR3 sequence (DNA): TGTGCCAGCAGCCCAGGGACAGTTGAAAACATTCAGTACTTC. It specifies CASSPGTVENIQYF. The chain carries TRBV5-4 and TRBJ2-4; TRBD1 matches at 7 bases. Trimming took 4 bases from V and 5 from J; bases not matched to a gene: 6. The length of the CDR3 is 14 residues. The germline V gene has CDR1 SGHNT and CDR2 YYREEE (reference sequence).

This chain joins TRBV19 and TRBJ1-2, with TRBD1 identical over 10 bases. The CDR3 totals 13 residues. Germline CDR1 LNHDA, CDR2 SQIVND (reference sequence). Trimming removed 6 bases from V and 7 bases from J; junction bases left unmatched: 5. The CDR3 loop reads CASRGQGIGGYTF. CDR3 DNA sequence: TGTGCCAGTAGGGGACAGGGGATCGGTGGCTACACCTTC.

This chain connects TRBV29-1 to TRBJ2-7, with TRBD2 matching over 10 bases. The CDR3 spans 13 residues. Per germline, CDR1 SQVTM and CDR2 ANQGSEA. The V segment lost 7 bases and the J segment 6 bases; nucleotides outside the gene matches: 9. The CDR3 region has the DNA TGCAGCGCACGGAGCGGGAGGGTGGGCGAGCAGTACTTC. It is translated as CSARSGRVGEQYF.

V usage is TRBV10-2 and J usage is TRBJ1-5; 8 nucleotides agree with TRBD1. Losses at the gene ends were 6 bases for V and 6 bases for J; bases not matched to a gene: 10. Germline values: CDR1 WSHSY, CDR2 SAAADI. CDR3 size: 15 residues. The CDR3 here is CASSLMRTGSQPQHF. The CDR3 DNA follows: TGCGCCAGCAGCTTGATGAGGACAGGGAGTCAGCCCCAGCATTTT.

J is TRBJ1-2 and V is TRBV18; unclear D gene. Germline assignment: CDR1 KGHSH and CDR2 LQKENI. V was shortened by 2 bases and J by 3 bases, with 13 bases between the two germline ends. This CDR3 has 15 amino acids. The chain's CDR3 is CASSPTGRNDYGYTF. The CDR3 DNA reads TGTGCCAGCTCACCAACCGGGAGGAACGACTATGGCTACACCTTC.

The chain links TRBV2 to TRBJ2-3, with 10 bases that match TRBD1. Germline V gives CDR1 SNHLY, CDR2 FYNNEI. The ends lost 6 bases at V and 0 bases at J; junction bases unmatched: 3. This CDR3 has 15 residues. The CDR3 bases are TGTGCCAGCAGGTCGACAGGGGGCAGCACAGATACGCAGTATTTT. It encodes CASRSTGGSTDTQYF.

V and J are TRBV9 and TRBJ2-3; TRBD1 aligns across 7 bases. CDR1 is SGDLS and CDR2 is YYNGEE in the germline V gene. J lost 6 bases, V lost 4 bases, and 5 bases had no gene match. This CDR3 region has 13 residues. CDR3 in amino acids: CASSPTGVDTQYF. The CDR3 bases are TGTGCCAGCAGCCCCACAGGGGTGGATACGCAGTATTTT.

The CDR3 DNA follows: TGTGCCAGCAGCCCCTTGGGCGGGAGGTCGAACACCGGGGAGCTGTTTTTT. Protein product: CASSPLGGRSNTGELFF. The rearrangement joins TRBV3-1 (or the pseudogene TRBV3-2) to TRBJ2-2, with TRBD2 matching 8 bases. CDR3 length: 17 residues. Germline CDR1 reads LGHDT; CDR2 reads YNNKEL (reference sequence). Trimming at V came to 4 bases and at J to 0 bases, leaving 7 bases not matched to a gene.

The chain recombines TRBV9 with TRBJ2-1; 12 bases align to TRBD2. V was pared by 4 bases and J by 0 bases, with 2 bases of the junction left unmatched. Germline CDR1 SGDLS, CDR2 YYNGEE. The CDR3 is 16 amino acids. The CDR3 DNA follows: TGTGCCAGCAGCAAGACTAGCGGGAGCTCCTACAATGAGCAGTTCTTC. It specifies CASSKTSGSSYNEQFF.

The chain combines TRBV28 with TRBJ1-1, with D perhaps TRBD1 (5 bases). Between the trimmed V and J ends, which lost 3 bases and 4 bases, there was a span of 6 bases. This CDR3 is 12 amino acids long. Germline CDR1 reads MDHEN; CDR2 reads SYDVKM. The CDR3 reads CASSFGGTEAFF. For the CDR3, the DNA is TGTGCCAGCAGTTTCGGGGGCACTGAAGCTTTCTTT.

This rearrangement joins TRBV19 to TRBJ1-5; D not certain. Per the germline V gene, CDR1 is LNHDA and CDR2 is SQIVND (reference sequence). Between the trimmed V and J ends, which lost 3 bases and 2 bases, there was a span of 14 bases. The length of the CDR3 is 16 residues. CDR3 protein: CASSIPTRSGNQPQHF. The DNA for the CDR3 is TGTGCCAGTAGTATTCCGACTCGGAGTGGCAATCAGCCCCAGCATTTT.

This chain joins TRBV13 and TRBJ2-3, with 8 bases matching TRBD2. The trim removed 4 bases at V and 0 bases at J, leaving 9 bases unmatched. CDR3 length equals 17 residues. CDR1 and CDR2 from the germline V gene are PRHDT and FYEKMQ (reference sequence). CDR3 protein: CASSSRTSPGSTDTQYF. The DNA of the CDR3 is TGTGCCAGCAGCTCAAGGACTAGCCCTGGTAGCACAGATACGCAGTATTTT.

This chain uses TRBV19 with TRBJ1-2; 9 positions agree with TRBD1. This CDR3 has 13 residues. Losses at the gene ends were 6 bases for V and 1 base for J; bases not matched to a gene: 0. Germline V lookup: CDR1 LNHDA, CDR2 SQIVND (reference sequence). The CDR3 DNA follows: TGTGCCAGTAGGACAGGGGGTAACTATGGCTACACCTTC. Amino acid sequence: CASRTGGNYGYTF.

The chain employs TRBV7-2 and TRBJ2-7; tentative D call: TRBD1 (6 bases). CDR1 and CDR2 from the germline V gene are SGHTA and FQGNSA. The CDR3 contains 14 residues. Deletions cut 6 bases from V and 2 bases from J, with 14 bases between. CDR3 amino acids: CASSSGQRTYEQYF. As DNA, the CDR3 is TGTGCCAGCAGTTCCGGACAGCGAACCTACGAGCAGTACTTC.

The V call is TRBV5-1, the J call TRBJ2-1; 7 bases line up with TRBD1. The J segment lost 8 bases and the V segment lost 1 base, leaving 6 bases of the junction unmatched. CDR1 is SGHRS and CDR2 is YFSETQ in the germline V gene. The CDR3 sequence is 14 residues long. The CDR3 nucleotides read TGCGCCAGCAGCTTGTCACAGGGGAGCGATGAGCAGTTCTTC. This translates into CASSLSQGSDEQFF.

V gene TRBV29-1 combines with J gene TRBJ1-1; D gene unclear. The germline gives CDR1 SQVTM, CDR2 ANQGSEA. This CDR3 is built from 13 residues. V was cut by 2 bases and J by 2 bases, with 9 bases left in between. The CDR3 sequence: CSVERSGNTEAFF. In DNA, the CDR3 is TGCAGCGTTGAAAGGTCGGGAAACACTGAAGCTTTCTTT.

This clone was seen a handful of times. J is TRBJ1-2 and V is TRBV20-1, with D unresolved. In germline, CDR1 is DFQATT, CDR2 SNEGSKA (reference sequence). V dropped 3 bases and J dropped 5 bases, with 10 bases sitting between them. The CDR3 consists of 12 residues. DNA for the CDR3: TGCAGTGCTAGTCTCGGGAGTTATGGCTACACCTTC. Translation: CSASLGSYGYTF.